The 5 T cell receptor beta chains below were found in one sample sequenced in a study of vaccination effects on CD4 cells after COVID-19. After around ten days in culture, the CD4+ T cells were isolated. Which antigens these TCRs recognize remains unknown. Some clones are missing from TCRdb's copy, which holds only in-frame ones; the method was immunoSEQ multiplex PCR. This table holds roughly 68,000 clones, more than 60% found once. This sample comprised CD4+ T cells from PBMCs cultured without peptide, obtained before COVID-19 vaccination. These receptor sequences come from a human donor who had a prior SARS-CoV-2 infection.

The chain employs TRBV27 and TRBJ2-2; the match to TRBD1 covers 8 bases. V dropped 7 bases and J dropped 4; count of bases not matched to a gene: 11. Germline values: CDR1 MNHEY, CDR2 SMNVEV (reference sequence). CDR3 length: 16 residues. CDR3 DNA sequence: TGTGCCAGCACCACTCTGGACAGGGTGGGCACCGGGGAGCTGTTTTTT. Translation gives CASTTLDRVGTGELFF.

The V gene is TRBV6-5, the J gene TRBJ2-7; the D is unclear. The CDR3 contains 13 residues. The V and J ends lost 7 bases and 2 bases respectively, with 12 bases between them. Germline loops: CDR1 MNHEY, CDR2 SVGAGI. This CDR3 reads CASTEQSPYEQYF. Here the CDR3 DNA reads TGTGCCAGCACAGAACAGTCACCCTACGAGCAGTACTTC.

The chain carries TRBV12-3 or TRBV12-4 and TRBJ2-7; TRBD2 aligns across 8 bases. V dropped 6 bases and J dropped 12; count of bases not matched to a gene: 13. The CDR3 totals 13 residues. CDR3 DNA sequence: TGTGCCAGCAGAACCCTGCGGGAGGTCAGGCTGTACTTC. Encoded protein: CASRTLREVRLYF.

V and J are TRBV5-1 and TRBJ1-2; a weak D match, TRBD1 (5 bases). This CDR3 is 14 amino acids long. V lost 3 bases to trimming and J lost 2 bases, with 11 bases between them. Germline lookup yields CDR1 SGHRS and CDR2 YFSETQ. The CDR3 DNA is TGCGCCAGCAGCTCCGGTGGACACAACTATGGCTACACCTTC. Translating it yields CASSSGGHNYGYTF. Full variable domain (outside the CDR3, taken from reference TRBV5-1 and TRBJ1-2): KAGVTQTPRYLIKTRGQQVTLSCSPISGHRSVSWYQQTPGQGLQFLFEYFSETQRNKGNFPGRFSGRQFSNSRSEMNVSTLELGDSALYLCASSSGGHNYGYTFGSGTRLTVV.

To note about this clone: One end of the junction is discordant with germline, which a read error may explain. In DNA, the CDR3 is TGTGCTAGCAGCTTAGGGACCCCGCCCAAATTCGGACAGGGAAACACTGAAGCTTTCTTT. Its translation: CASSLGTPPKFGQGNTEAFF. This chain uses TRBV7-7 with TRBJ1-1, with 8 nucleotides matching TRBD1. The CDR3 has 20 residues. Germline V gene sequence: CDR1 SSHAT, CDR2 FNYEAQ (reference sequence). Full variable domain (outside the CDR3, taken from reference TRBV7-7 and TRBJ1-1): GAGVSQSPRYKVTKRGQDVTLRCDPISSHATLYWYQQALGQGPEFLTYFNYEAQPDKSGLPSDRFSAERPEGSISTLTIQRTEQRDSAMYRCASSLGTPPKFGQGNTEAFFGQGTRLTVV.